Listed here are 4 T cell receptor beta chains from one sample, sequenced in a study of CD8 T cells in ankylosing spondylitis. For these receptors, no antigen is known. Via MiXCR, TCRdb re-called the 5' RACE reads, giving one row per CDR3 protein. The sample records some 800,000 distinct CDR3 sequences, about 12% being singletons. Broader study findings: One TCR beta motif, made up of fewer than 10 highly homologous variants, appeared characteristic of ankylosing spondylitis blood.

Specimen: blood, either unsorted or a sorted T cell fraction (not recorded which). These receptor sequences come from a male donor with ankylosing spondylitis.

In this sample, this clonotype turned up a few times. CDR3 nucleotide sequence: TGTGCCAGCAGCCGCCAAGGCAGGGTGGCCACTGAAGCTTTCTTT. Translation gives CASSRQGRVATEAFF. The chain recombines TRBV7-2 with TRBJ1-1, with a possible D match to TRBD1 (5 bases). V shed 5 bases and J shed 4 bases, with 17 bases lying between them. This CDR3 comprises 15 residues. Germline V gene sequence: CDR1 SGHTA, CDR2 FQGNSA.

In its sample, this clonotype was seen a few times. The gene calls are TRBV5-1 and TRBJ1-2; possibly TRBD1 for D (6 bases). This CDR3 is built from 15 residues. Trimming cost V 4 bases and J 4 bases, with 17 bases left between them. Per germline, CDR1 SGHRS and CDR2 YFSETQ. This chain's CDR3 is CASSPRTAHSYGYTF. DNA of the CDR3: TGCGCCAGCAGCCCGAGGACAGCTCATAGCTATGGCTACACCTTC.

This clonotype was observed a few times. The V and J genes are TRBV5-1 and TRBJ1-1; TRBD1 matches at 7 bases. This CDR3 contains 13 residues. V gave up 4 bases and J gave up 5 bases; unmatched junction bases: 5. CDR1 and CDR2 (germline): SGHRS, YFSETQ. In nucleotides, the CDR3 is TGCGCCAGCAGCGAAATGACAGGGACTGAAGCTTTCTTT. Encoded protein: CASSEMTGTEAFF.

This clonotype was observed a handful of times. The chain employs TRBV5-1 and TRBJ2-1, with TRBD2 identical over 10 bases. This CDR3 has 16 residues. Germline V gene sequence: CDR1 SGHRS, CDR2 YFSETQ. Trimming removed 2 bases from V and 8 bases from J; junction bases left unmatched: 10. For the CDR3, the DNA is TGCGCCAGCAGCTTCAGTCCTAGCGGGAGTGGCGATGAGCAGTTCTTC. Translated, it gives CASSFSPSGSGDEQFF.